A selection of T cell receptor beta chains follows, all from one sample in a study of shared clonotypes between healthy human individuals. Clones were read by immunoSEQ multiplex PCR, and TCRdb kept only the in-frame ones, dropping some. The data hold over 400,000 clones, with roughly 80% observed a single time. Input material: PBMCs. These receptors all stem from a woman aged 40 to 55 in good health. Some clones in this sample may be carry-over from other donors' samples. Each CDR3 is given with its conserved first and last residue. The order of the fields is D gene, clone size, V gene, J gene, CDR3 protein, CDR3 DNA. D genes are given only for firm matches. Clone size is given for some rows only: seen once, a few or many times, or a class if the clone is expanded.

NA,NA,TRBV4-2,TRBJ2-5,CASSNARDVQETQYF,TGTGCCAGCAGCAACGCCCGGGACGTACAAGAGACCCAGTACTTC
NA,NA,TRBV4-2,TRBJ2-2,CASSQDSGPGELFF,TGTGCCAGCAGCCAAGATTCCGGTCCCGGGGAGCTGTTTTTT
TRBD2,once,TRBV7-3,TRBJ2-1,CASTPGGPSGSKNEQFF,TGTGCCAGCACCCCAGGGGGTCCTAGCGGGAGTAAGAATGAGCAGTTCTTC
TRBD2,NA,TRBV30,TRBJ2-1,CAWSEGLATNEQFF,TGTGCCTGGAGTGAGGGACTAGCGACTAATGAGCAGTTCTTC
NA,NA,TRBV11-2,TRBJ2-7,CASSPRRGDHEQYF,TGTGCCAGCAGCCCCCGGAGGGGCGACCACGAGCAGTACTTC
NA,NA,TRBV2,TRBJ2-4,CASSERSVIQYF,TGTGCCAGCAGCGAACGAAGTGTAATTCAGTACTTC
TRBD1,NA,TRBV7-2,TRBJ1-2,CASSLGEGAYGYTF,TGTGCCAGCAGCTTAGGGGAGGGGGCGTATGGCTACACCTTC
NA,NA,TRBV6-1,TRBJ1-2,CASRATIYGYTF,TGTGCCAGCAGGGCAACTATATATGGCTACACCTTC
NA,NA,TRBV6-6,TRBJ1-3,CASSYSNQGSGNTIYF,TGTGCCAGCAGTTACTCGAACCAGGGCTCTGGAAACACCATATATTTT
NA,NA,TRBV18,TRBJ2-2,CASSQVPTAANTGELFF,TGTGCCAGCTCACAGGTCCCGACAGCCGCGAACACCGGGGAGCTGTTTTTT
TRBD2,NA,TRBV7-3,TRBJ2-3,CASSSGSGRLTDTQYF,TGTGCCAGCAGCTCCGGCAGCGGGAGGTTGACAGATACGCAGTATTTT
TRBD1,many,TRBV6-4,TRBJ2-2,CASSVGTDTGELFF,TGTGCCAGCAGTGTAGGGACAGACACCGGGGAGCTGTTTTTT
NA,NA,TRBV5-1,TRBJ2-1,CASSLYRGAVNEQFF,TGCGCCAGCAGCTTGTATCGCGGGGCGGTCAATGAGCAGTTCTTC
TRBD1,NA,TRBV6-5,TRBJ1-5,CASRGQGSSQPQHF,TGTGCCAGCAGGGGACAGGGATCAAGCCAGCCCCAGCATTTT
NA,few,TRBV30,TRBJ1-5,CAWNHNSNQPQHF,TGTGCCTGGAATCATAATAGCAATCAGCCCCAGCATTTT
NA,NA,TRBV28,TRBJ1-2,CASSLFGYGYTF,TGTGCCAGCAGCCTATTTGGCTATGGCTACACCTTC
TRBD2,NA,TRBV7-9,TRBJ2-5,CASSLGGRVGETQYF,TGTGCCAGCAGCTTAGGCGGGAGAGTCGGGGAGACCCAGTACTTC
TRBD1,NA,TRBV14,TRBJ2-7,CASRLSGTVTYEQYF,TGTGCCAGCAGACTCTCCGGGACAGTAACCTACGAGCAGTACTTC
NA,NA,TRBV19,TRBJ2-7,CASSIGGVEQYF,TGTGCCAGTAGTATTGGTGGGGTAGAGCAGTACTTC
NA,NA,TRBV7-2,TRBJ1-1,CASRTPGPKSLEAFF,TGTGCCAGCAGGACCCCCGGCCCGAAGAGCCTTGAAGCTTTCTTT
TRBD1,NA,TRBV28,TRBJ1-2,CASSWGQVNLLANYGYTF,TGTGCCAGCAGTTGGGGACAGGTTAACCTCTTGGCTAACTATGGCTACACCTTC
TRBD2,few,TRBV30,TRBJ2-4,CAWDSGIGAKNIQYF,TGTGCCTGGGATAGCGGGATTGGAGCCAAAAACATTCAGTACTTC
NA,NA,TRBV6-6,TRBJ2-7,CATSAPGRPYEQYF,TGTGCCACATCGGCACCGGGTAGGCCTTACGAGCAGTACTTC
NA,few,TRBV7-9,TRBJ2-3,CASSSLRGPTDTQYF,TGTGCCAGCAGCTCTTTACGGGGACCCACAGATACGCAGTATTTT